The clone carrying this TCR beta chain occurred once. Its antigen is as yet unknown. The data belong to a study of blood T cells in healthy people across ages. Looking at the study overall: About one barcoded beta molecule per two T cells came from capture by template switching.

A second PCR of roughly 6 to 12 cycles used a sample-barcoded 5' primer and a J-beta primer mix. TCRdb reprocessed the 5' RACE reads with MiXCR, giving one entry per CDR3 protein. Found here are roughly 1,800,000 distinct CDR3 sequences, around half of them singletons; the top ten hold around 2.1%. Study-wide results and caveats: Comparison with aged donors showed that long-lived donors had more naive CD4+ cells and higher diversity.

Germline V gene lookup returns CDR1 ENHRY and CDR2 SYGVKD. V shed 6 bases and J 8 bases; nucleotides not matched to a gene: 16. CDR3 length equals 17 residues. Every participating donor contributed 8 to 10 milliliters of peripheral blood through a draw. The material sequenced was blood. The rearrangement uses TRBV10-3 and TRBJ2-1, with TRBD2 matching over 10 bases. The clonotype originates from a middle-aged woman in good health. The CDR3 reads CAISPTVSGGASDEQFF. DNA of the CDR3: TGTGCCATCAGCCCGACAGTGAGCGGGGGGGCCAGTGATGAGCAGTTCTTC.